This is a list of T cell receptor beta chains from one sample in a study of T cell changes during pregnancy in multiple sclerosis. Here immunoSEQ multiplex PCR was the method, and the copy in TCRdb shows in-frame clones only, minus some. Of about 44,000 clones listed, approximately 96% are singletons. The sequencing here drew on peripheral blood, taken in the second trimester of pregnancy. The receptors were gathered from a female donor with multiple sclerosis, enrolled in a pregnancy study. Both conserved end residues are part of each CDR3. Fields, in order: clone size, D gene, V gene, J gene, CDR3 DNA, CDR3 protein. The D gene is left open where the match is weak. Where a row states a size, it is once, few, many or the class of an expanded clone; other rows omit it.

size: -
D: -
V: TRBV5-4
J: TRBJ2-1
DNA: TGTGCCAGCAGCCGGGGACTTCCGCGTGAGCAGTTCTTC
CDR3: CASSRGLPREQFF

size: -
D: -
V: TRBV19
J: TRBJ1-5
DNA: TGTGCCAGTAGTATGAACAGGGCGAATCAGCCCCAGCATTTT
CDR3: CASSMNRANQPQHF

size: -
D: -
V: TRBV7-9
J: TRBJ2-3
DNA: TGTGCCAGCAGCCTTACTAGGACGGGGGGCAGGGCAGATACGCAGTATTTT
CDR3: CASSLTRTGGRADTQYF

size: -
D: TRBD2
V: TRBV2
J: TRBJ2-5
DNA: TGTGCCAGCAGAGTAACCCCGGGAGGCGAGACCCAGTACTTC
CDR3: CASRVTPGGETQYF

size: -
D: -
V: TRBV6-1
J: TRBJ2-7
DNA: TGTGCCAGCGGCCTTATCGAGGTGCAGTACTTC
CDR3: CASGLIEVQYF

size: -
D: TRBD2
V: TRBV5-4
J: TRBJ2-5
DNA: TGTGCCAGCAGCTTGGGAGGGGGACTAGCGGGGGGTGAGCAGTACTTC
CDR3: CASSLGGGLAGGEQYF

size: once
D: TRBD1
V: TRBV7-3
J: TRBJ2-1
DNA: TGTGCCAGCAGCTTAACGCAGGGGGCGAGTGAGCAGTTCTTC
CDR3: CASSLTQGASEQFF

size: -
D: -
V: TRBV7-6
J: TRBJ1-1
DNA: TGTGCCAGCAGCATACAGGGAAACACTGAAGCTTTCTTT
CDR3: CASSIQGNTEAFF

size: -
D: TRBD2
V: TRBV9
J: TRBJ2-2
DNA: TGTGCCAGCAGCGTAGGTATGAGAGCGGGAGCCCTGGCCGGGGAGCTGTTTTTT
CDR3: CASSVGMRAGALAGELFF

size: -
D: -
V: TRBV7-2
J: TRBJ1-5
DNA: TGTGCCAGCAGCTTAGAAGGCGGGTACAATCAGCCCCAGCATTTT
CDR3: CASSLEGGYNQPQHF

size: once
D: -
V: TRBV7-2
J: TRBJ1-5
DNA: TGTGCCAGCAGCCAGGGATTAGGGCCCCAGCATTTT
CDR3: CASSQGLGPQHF

size: -
D: TRBD1
V: TRBV7-7
J: TRBJ2-1
DNA: TGTGCCAGCAGCTTACGTGAGGGACAGCCCTACAATGAGCAGTTCTTC
CDR3: CASSLREGQPYNEQFF

size: -
D: -
V: TRBV29-1
J: TRBJ2-1
DNA: TGCAGCGTTTCCTTTGGTAGCTACAATGAGCAGTTCTTC
CDR3: CSVSFGSYNEQFF

size: once
D: -
V: TRBV9
J: TRBJ1-2
DNA: TGTGCCAGCAGCGCCCATTGGAGCTCTGGCTACACCTTC
CDR3: CASSAHWSSGYTF

size: once
D: TRBD1
V: TRBV4-3
J: TRBJ1-3
DNA: TGCGCCAGCAGCCAAGTACAGGGGGCGGGAAACACCATATATTTT
CDR3: CASSQVQGAGNTIYF

size: once
D: TRBD1
V: TRBV10-3
J: TRBJ1-3
DNA: TGTGCCATCAGGGATTCACCGGGACAGGGGACTGGAAACACCATATATTTT
CDR3: CAIRDSPGQGTGNTIYF

size: once
D: TRBD2
V: TRBV7-6
J: TRBJ2-7
DNA: TGTGCCAGCAGCTCGGGAGGTGACGGCTACGAGCAGTACTTC
CDR3: CASSSGGDGYEQYF

size: -
D: -
V: TRBV5-1
J: TRBJ1-1
DNA: TGCGCCAGCAGCTTGGCGTCCGGGGGCACTGAAGCTTTCTTT
CDR3: CASSLASGGTEAFF

size: -
D: -
V: TRBV4-2
J: TRBJ2-7
DNA: TGTGCCAGCAGCCAAGGGGGGCCAGACGAGCAGTACTTC
CDR3: CASSQGGPDEQYF

size: -
D: TRBD1
V: TRBV2
J: TRBJ1-5
DNA: TGTGCCAGCAGCGTTGACGGGACAGGGAGCAATCAGCCCCAGCATTTT
CDR3: CASSVDGTGSNQPQHF

size: -
D: TRBD2
V: TRBV28
J: TRBJ2-5
DNA: TGTGCCAGCAGTACGATGACTAGCGGGAGCTTCCAAGAGACCCAGTACTTC
CDR3: CASSTMTSGSFQETQYF

size: -
D: -
V: TRBV30
J: TRBJ1-4
DNA: TGTGCCTGGAGTACCAAGGACCGAAGCAGAGAAGAGGGGGAAAATGAAAAACTGTTTTTT
CDR3: CAWSTKDRSREEGENEKLFF

size: -
D: -
V: TRBV27
J: TRBJ1-5
DNA: TGTGCCAGCAGTTTAGTTAGCCCCCGGGGGGGGACGGGAACTCATAGCAATCAGCCCCAGCATTTT
CDR3: CASSLVSPRGGTGTHSNQPQHF

size: -
D: TRBD1
V: TRBV11-2
J: TRBJ2-2
DNA: TGTGCCAGCAGCTTAGACGCCCCCGACAGGGGGCCGAACACCGGGGAGCTGTTTTTT
CDR3: CASSLDAPDRGPNTGELFF